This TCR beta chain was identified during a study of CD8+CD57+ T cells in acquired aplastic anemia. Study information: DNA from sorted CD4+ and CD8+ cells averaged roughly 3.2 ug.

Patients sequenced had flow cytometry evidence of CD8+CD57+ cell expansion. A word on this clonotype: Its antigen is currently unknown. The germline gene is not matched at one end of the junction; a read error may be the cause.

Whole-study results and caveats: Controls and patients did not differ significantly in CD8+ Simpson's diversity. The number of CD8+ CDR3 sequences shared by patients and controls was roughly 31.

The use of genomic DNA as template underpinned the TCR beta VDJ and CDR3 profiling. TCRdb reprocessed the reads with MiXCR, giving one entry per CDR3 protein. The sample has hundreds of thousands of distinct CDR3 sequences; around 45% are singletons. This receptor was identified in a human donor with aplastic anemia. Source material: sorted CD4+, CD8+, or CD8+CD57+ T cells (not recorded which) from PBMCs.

The CDR3 reads CSAGDRDPYNSPLRF. For the CDR3, the DNA is TGCAGTGCTGGAGACAGGGACCCGTATAATTCACCCCTCCGCTTT. The chain uses TRBV20-1 and TRBJ1-6, with 7 bases aligning to TRBD1. Per the germline V gene, CDR1 is DFQATT and CDR2 is SNEGSKA (reference sequence). CDR3 length: 15 residues.